These T cell receptor beta chains were read from a single sample in a study of blood T cell repertoires in COVID-19. Some clones are missing from TCRdb's copy, which holds only in-frame ones; the method was immunoSEQ multiplex PCR. The sample includes more than 120,000 clones, about 87% of them seen just once. Specimen: peripheral blood. These receptors were obtained from a man aged 50 to 60 who had recovered from COVID-19. The CDR3 runs from the conserved cysteine through the conserved F or W. The D gene is left open where the match is weak.

V gene	D gene	J gene	CDR3 protein
TRBV5-5	-	TRBJ1-3	CASSFGGPGNTIYF
TRBV12-3/TRBV12-4	-	TRBJ1-1	CASSFFRNTEAFF
TRBV30	TRBD1	TRBJ1-1	CAWSTGQPNTEAFF
TRBV2	TRBD1	TRBJ2-7	CASRGQGFSYEQYF
TRBV30	-	TRBJ1-2	CAWSIGGYGYTF
TRBV6-2/TRBV6-3	TRBD2	TRBJ2-7	CASSYSGTSGYEQYF
TRBV6-2/TRBV6-3	TRBD1	TRBJ2-7	CASSYPGQGAREQYF
TRBV5-6	TRBD2	TRBJ2-4	CASSLPYGLAGINIQYF
TRBV27	TRBD2	TRBJ2-7	CASSPRTSGYTYEQYF
TRBV5-1	TRBD2	TRBJ2-3	CASTTSGGLDTQYF
TRBV18	TRBD1	TRBJ2-7	CASSPGQGRYEQYF
TRBV10-2	TRBD1	TRBJ2-7	CASSANSGQSFEQYF
TRBV7-2	TRBD2	TRBJ2-5	CASSAGLAEAQYF
TRBV29-1	-	TRBJ1-1	CSVDPPQTNTEAFF